The 10 T cell receptor beta chains in this list originate from one sample, sequenced in a study of shared clonotypes between healthy human individuals. The protocol was immunoSEQ multiplex PCR, while the TCRdb copy is restricted to in-frame clones and leaves out a portion. The sample records 1.4 million or so clones, approximately 98.5% being singletons. Sequencing was carried out using naive CD4+ T cells sorted from blood. Regarding subset: CD45RA+ positively selected. The receptor source for this set is a man aged 30-40 years in good health.

This chain uses TRBV5-6 with TRBJ2-5; 7 positions match TRBD1. From germline, CDR1 is SGHDT and CDR2 YYEEEE. The CDR3 runs 14 residues. V lost 4 bases to trimming and J lost 5 bases; unmatched junction nucleotides: 8. The CDR3 DNA reads as TGTGCCAGCAGCATAGACAGGGTCTGGGAGACCCAGTACTTC. Translation gives CASSIDRVWETQYF.

V is TRBV30 and J is TRBJ2-2; possible D gene TRBD1, 5 bases. Germline V CDR1 and CDR2: GTSNPN, SVGIG (reference sequence). V lost 0 bases to trimming and J lost 2 bases, with 10 bases between them. The CDR3 is made up of 15 amino acids. The CDR3 region has the DNA TGTGCCTGGAGTGTACGACAGCGAAACACCGGGGAGCTGTTTTTT. It yields the protein CAWSVRQRNTGELFF.

The gene calls are TRBV7-3 and TRBJ2-5; 12 bases are shared with TRBD2. The CDR3 is 15 residues long. J gave up 1 base and V 4 bases, and 1 base lay outside the gene matches. Germline-derived CDR1 and CDR2 are SGHTA and FQGTGA. The CDR3 loop is CASSSSGRAQETQYF. The CDR3 DNA reads as TGTGCCAGCAGCTCTAGCGGGAGGGCCCAAGAGACCCAGTACTTC.

This rearrangement joins TRBV29-1 to TRBJ1-2; 8 positions match TRBD1. The CDR3 has 14 residues. The V segment lost 7 bases and the J segment 8 bases; nucleotides outside the gene matches: 15. Per the germline V gene, CDR1 is SQVTM and CDR2 is ANQGSEA. For the CDR3, the DNA is TGCAGCGGGCGGACCAGGGGGCGCGAAGGAGGCTACACCTTC. It is translated as CSGRTRGREGGYTF.

The J gene is TRBJ1-2, the V gene TRBV27; TRBD1 aligns across 9 bases. The CDR3 covers 14 residues. V gave up 6 bases and J gave up 8 bases; unmatched junction bases: 10. Germline V gene sequence: CDR1 MNHEY, CDR2 SMNVEV (reference sequence). The CDR3 reads CASRFSTGGSGYTF. The CDR3 DNA sequence: TGTGCCAGCAGGTTTTCTACAGGGGGCAGCGGCTACACCTTC.

The rearrangement joins TRBV27 to TRBJ1-5; D is possibly TRBD1 (6 bases). Germline V CDR1 and CDR2: MNHEY, SMNVEV (reference sequence). The CDR3 consists of 16 residues. V lost 5 bases and J 1 base, leaving 15 bases between the germline ends. The CDR3 region is CASSPMTGVSNQPQHF. The CDR3 bases are TGTGCCAGCAGTCCCATGACAGGTGTGAGCAATCAGCCCCAGCATTTT.

V and J are TRBV10-2 and TRBJ2-3; 7 bases fit TRBD1. V was clipped by 3 bases and J by 1 base; unmatched bases: 10. CDR3 length: 17 residues. Germline V lookup: CDR1 WSHSY, CDR2 SAAADI. CDR3 DNA: TGCGCCAGCAGTGAAAGGGAAGGACAGGCTGGCACAGATACGCAGTATTTT. Amino acid sequence: CASSEREGQAGTDTQYF.

The CDR3 DNA sequence: TGTGCCAGCTCATCTCTCCCCGGGACAGCGGGACTAGGCACAGATACGCAGTATTTT. It is translated as CASSSLPGTAGLGTDTQYF. The rearrangement uses TRBV18 and TRBJ2-3; a possible D gene is TRBD2 (8 bases). The CDR3 is 19 amino acids. Trimming removed 5 bases from V and 1 base from J, with 25 bases in between. CDR1 is KGHSH, CDR2 LQKENI, per germline.

This rearrangement joins TRBV18 to TRBJ2-7; TRBD2 aligns across 10 bases. The CDR3 sequence is 16 residues long. The V and J ends lost 4 bases and 0 bases, in that order; junction bases with no gene match: 6. Germline values: CDR1 KGHSH, CDR2 LQKENI. The CDR3 region has the DNA TGTGCCAGCTCACGATCTAGCGGGAGAACCTCCTACGAGCAGTACTTC. The encoded protein is CASSRSSGRTSYEQYF.

The rearrangement uses TRBV9 and TRBJ2-1; 12 bases agree with TRBD2. CDR1 and CDR2 (germline): SGDLS, YYNGEE. The CDR3 covers 18 residues. J gave up 1 base and V 4 bases, and 9 bases lay outside the gene matches. DNA for the CDR3: TGTGCCAGCAGCCTCCGGACTAGCGGGACTGAATCCTACAATGAGCAGTTCTTC. It specifies CASSLRTSGTESYNEQFF. The whole variable domain, filled in from reference TRBV9 and TRBJ2-1, reads DSGVTQTPKHLITATGQRVTLRCSPRSGDLSVYWYQQSLDQGLQFLIQYYNGEERAKGNILERFSAQQFPDLHSELNLSSLELGDSALYFCASSLRTSGTESYNEQFFGPGTRLTVL.